Listed here are 2 T cell receptor beta chains from one sample, sequenced in a study of cytomegalovirus exposure and HLA in healthy donors. The PCR used 60 Vbeta and 13 Jbeta primers. This table comes from immunoSEQ multiplex PCR, and its TCRdb copy is limited to in-frame clones, with some not included. Of 150,000 to 200,000 clones in the sample, more than 60% were seen once. Input material: PBMCs. All receptors come from a man younger than 35 in good health and CMV-seropositive.

The rearrangement links TRBV5-1 to TRBJ2-7; D possibly corresponds to TRBD2 (7 bases). This CDR3 is 15 amino acids long. Germline CDR1 SGHRS, CDR2 YFSETQ. V shed 0 bases and J shed 0 bases, with 10 bases lying between them. CDR3 in amino acids: CASSLVGGPSYEQYF. The CDR3 DNA is TGCGCCAGCAGCTTGGTCGGGGGGCCCTCCTACGAGCAGTACTTC.

V is TRBV6-5 and J is TRBJ1-1, with D unclear. Trimming removed 7 bases at V and 1 base at J, with 10 bases between. The CDR3 totals 13 residues. Germline CDR1 is MNHEY and CDR2 is SVGAGI. The CDR3 region has the DNA TGTGCCAGCACCGGACTGCCGAACACTGAAGCTTTCTTT. Its translation: CASTGLPNTEAFF.